The clone carrying this T cell receptor (beta chain) was recorded a few times. The antigen remains unidentified. This record belongs to a study of T cells after yellow fever vaccination. Study-wide points: Abundant contaminating clonotypes from the bulk population could appear in FACS-sorted repertoires.

Trimming took off 10 bases at V and 1 base at J, with 16 bases between the two ends. This CDR3 comprises 14 residues. From germline, CDR1 is MNHNS and CDR2 SASEGT. TCRdb re-analysed the 5' RACE reads in MiXCR, keeping a single row per CDR3 protein. Among about 220,000 distinct CDR3 sequences listed, approximately 3.3% were seen once. The sequence came from a man in his late teens or twenties who received the YFV17D yellow fever vaccine. The material was CD4+ T cells sorted from PBMCs, obtained 10 days after the yellow fever booster vaccination. The chain combines TRBV6-1 with TRBJ1-1; D might be TRBD1 (6 bases). The DNA of the CDR3 is TGTGCCACCGACCCCACAGGGCCGAACACTGAAGCTTTCTTT. Protein sequence: CATDPTGPNTEAFF.